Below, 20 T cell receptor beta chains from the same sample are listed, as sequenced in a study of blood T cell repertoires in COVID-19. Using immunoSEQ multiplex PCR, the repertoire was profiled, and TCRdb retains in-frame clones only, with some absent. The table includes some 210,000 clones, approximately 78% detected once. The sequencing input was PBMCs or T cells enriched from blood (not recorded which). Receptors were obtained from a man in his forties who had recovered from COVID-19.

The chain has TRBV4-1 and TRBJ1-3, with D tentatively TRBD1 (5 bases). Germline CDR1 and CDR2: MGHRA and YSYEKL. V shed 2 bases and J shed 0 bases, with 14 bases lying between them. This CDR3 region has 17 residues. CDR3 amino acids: CASSQNRDFISGNTIYF. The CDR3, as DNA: TGCGCCAGCAGCCAAAACCGGGACTTCATCTCTGGAAACACCATATATTTT.

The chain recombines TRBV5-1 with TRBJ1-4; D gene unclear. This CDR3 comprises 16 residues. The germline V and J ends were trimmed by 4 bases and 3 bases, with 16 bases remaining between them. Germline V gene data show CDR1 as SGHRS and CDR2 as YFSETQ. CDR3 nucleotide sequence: TGCGCCAGCAGCCCCGGGGTTCGTGAGTCTAATGAAAAACTGTTTTTT. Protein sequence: CASSPGVRESNEKLFF. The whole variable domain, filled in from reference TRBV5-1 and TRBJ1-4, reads KAGVTQTPRYLIKTRGQQVTLSCSPISGHRSVSWYQQTPGQGLQFLFEYFSETQRNKGNFPGRFSGRQFSNSRSEMNVSTLELGDSALYLCASSPGVRESNEKLFFGSGTQLSVL.

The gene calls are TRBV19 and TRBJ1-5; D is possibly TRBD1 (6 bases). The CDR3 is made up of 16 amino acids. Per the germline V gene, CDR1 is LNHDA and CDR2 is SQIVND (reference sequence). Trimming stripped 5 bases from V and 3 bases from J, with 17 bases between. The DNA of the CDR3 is TGTGCCAGTAGTGCCAGGAGACAGGAACTCAATCAGCCCCAGCATTTT. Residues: CASSARRQELNQPQHF.

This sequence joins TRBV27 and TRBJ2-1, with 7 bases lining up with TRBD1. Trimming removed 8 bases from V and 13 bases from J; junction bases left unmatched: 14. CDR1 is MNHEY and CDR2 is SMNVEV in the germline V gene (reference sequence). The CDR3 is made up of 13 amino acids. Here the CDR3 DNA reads TGTGCCAGCTCGACAGGGTTAGGTTTTGCCCAGTTCTTC. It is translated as CASSTGLGFAQFF.

CDR3 nucleotides: TGTGCCAGCTCACCACAGGGAGGGTTCGCCTACGAGCAGTACTTC. This gives the protein CASSPQGGFAYEQYF. The genes are TRBV18 and TRBJ2-7, with TRBD2 identical over 7 bases. The length of the CDR3 is 15 residues. J was trimmed by 2 bases and V by 1 base; bases with no gene match: 5. Per germline, CDR1 KGHSH and CDR2 LQKENI.

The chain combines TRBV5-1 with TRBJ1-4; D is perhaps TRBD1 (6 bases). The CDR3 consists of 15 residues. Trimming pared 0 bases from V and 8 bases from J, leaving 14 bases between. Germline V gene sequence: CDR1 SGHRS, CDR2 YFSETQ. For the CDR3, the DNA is TGCGCCAGCAGCTTGGCCGTTGGGGGCGGGGAAAAACTGTTTTTT. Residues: CASSLAVGGGEKLFF.

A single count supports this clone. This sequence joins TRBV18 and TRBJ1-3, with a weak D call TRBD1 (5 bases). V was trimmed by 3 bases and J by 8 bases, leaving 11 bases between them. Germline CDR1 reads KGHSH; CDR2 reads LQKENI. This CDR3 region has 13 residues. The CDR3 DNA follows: TGTGCCAGCTCACCGGAGCGGGGGTACACCATATATTTT. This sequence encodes CASSPERGYTIYF.

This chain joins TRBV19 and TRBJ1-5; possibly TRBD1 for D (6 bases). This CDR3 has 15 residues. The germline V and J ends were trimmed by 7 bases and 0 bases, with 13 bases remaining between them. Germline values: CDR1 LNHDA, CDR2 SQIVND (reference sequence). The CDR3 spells CASTEDRSSNQPQHF. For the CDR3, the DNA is TGTGCCAGTACTGAGGACAGATCTAGCAATCAGCCCCAGCATTTT.

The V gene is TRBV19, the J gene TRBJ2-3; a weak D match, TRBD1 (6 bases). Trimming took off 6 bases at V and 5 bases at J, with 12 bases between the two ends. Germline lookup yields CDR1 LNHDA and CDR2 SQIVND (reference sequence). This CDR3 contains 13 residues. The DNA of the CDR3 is TGTGCCAGTAGAAAACCAGGGGAAGATACGCAGTATTTT. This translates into CASRKPGEDTQYF. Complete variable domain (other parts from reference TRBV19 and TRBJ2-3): DGGITQSPKYLFRKEGQNVTLSCEQNLNHDAMYWYRQDPGQGLRLIYYSQIVNDFQKGDIAEGYSVSREKKESFPLTVTSAQKNPTAFYLCASRKPGEDTQYFGPGTRLTVL.

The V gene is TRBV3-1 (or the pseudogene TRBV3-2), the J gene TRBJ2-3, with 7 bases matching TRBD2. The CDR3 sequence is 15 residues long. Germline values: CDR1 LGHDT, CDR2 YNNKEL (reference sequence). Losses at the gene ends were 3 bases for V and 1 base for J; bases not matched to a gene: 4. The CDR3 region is CASSQGGSGTDTQYF. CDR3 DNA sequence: TGTGCCAGCAGCCAGGGCGGGAGCGGCACAGATACGCAGTATTTT.

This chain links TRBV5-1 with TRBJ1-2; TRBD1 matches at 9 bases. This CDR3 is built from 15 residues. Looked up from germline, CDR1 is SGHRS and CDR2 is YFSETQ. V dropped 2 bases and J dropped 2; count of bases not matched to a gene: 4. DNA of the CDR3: TGCGCCAGCAGCTTACGACAGGGGGACAACTATGGCTACACCTTC. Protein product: CASSLRQGDNYGYTF.

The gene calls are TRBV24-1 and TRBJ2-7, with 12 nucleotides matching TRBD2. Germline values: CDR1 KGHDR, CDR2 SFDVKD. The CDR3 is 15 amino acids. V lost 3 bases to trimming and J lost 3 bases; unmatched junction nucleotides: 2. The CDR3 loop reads CATSDGTSGFYEQYF. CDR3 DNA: TGTGCCACCAGTGATGGGACTAGCGGGTTCTACGAGCAGTACTTC.

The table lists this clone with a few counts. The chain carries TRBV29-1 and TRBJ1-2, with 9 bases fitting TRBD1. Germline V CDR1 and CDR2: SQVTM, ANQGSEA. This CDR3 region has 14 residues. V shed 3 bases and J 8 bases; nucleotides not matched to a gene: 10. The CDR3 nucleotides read TGCAGCGTTGACCGGCCTGGGACAGGGAGAGGCTACACCTTC. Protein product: CSVDRPGTGRGYTF. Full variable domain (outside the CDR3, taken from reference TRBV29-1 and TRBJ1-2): SAVISQKPSRDICQRGTSLTIQCQVDSQVTMMFWYRQQPGQSLTLIATANQGSEATYESGFVIDKFPISRPNLTFSTLTVSNMSPEDSSIYLCSVDRPGTGRGYTFGSGTRLTVV.

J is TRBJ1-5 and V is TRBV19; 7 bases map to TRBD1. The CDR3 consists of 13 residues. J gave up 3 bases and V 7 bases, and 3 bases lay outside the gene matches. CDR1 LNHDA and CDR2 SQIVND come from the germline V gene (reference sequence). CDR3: CASTGQPNQPQHF. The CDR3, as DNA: TGTGCCAGTACGGGACAGCCCAATCAGCCCCAGCATTTT.

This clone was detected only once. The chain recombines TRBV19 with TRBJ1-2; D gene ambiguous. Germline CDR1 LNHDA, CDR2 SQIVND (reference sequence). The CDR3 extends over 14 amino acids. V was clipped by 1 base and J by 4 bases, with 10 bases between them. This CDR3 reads CASSIAADLYGYTF. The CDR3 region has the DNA TGTGCCAGTAGTATAGCTGCAGATCTCTATGGCTACACCTTC.

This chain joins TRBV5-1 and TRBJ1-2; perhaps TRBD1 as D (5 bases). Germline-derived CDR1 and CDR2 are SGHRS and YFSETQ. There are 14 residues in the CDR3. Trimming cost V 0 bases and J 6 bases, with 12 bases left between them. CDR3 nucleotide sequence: TGCGCCAGCAGCTTGGGACAGCGCCCCCATGGCTACACCTTC. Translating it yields CASSLGQRPHGYTF.

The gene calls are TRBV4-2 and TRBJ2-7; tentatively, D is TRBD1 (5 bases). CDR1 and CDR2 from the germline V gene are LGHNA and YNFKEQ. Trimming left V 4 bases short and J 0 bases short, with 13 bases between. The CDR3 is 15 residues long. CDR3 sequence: CASSRNVDSSYEQYF. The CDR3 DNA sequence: TGTGCCAGCAGCCGTAACGTTGACAGCTCCTACGAGCAGTACTTC.

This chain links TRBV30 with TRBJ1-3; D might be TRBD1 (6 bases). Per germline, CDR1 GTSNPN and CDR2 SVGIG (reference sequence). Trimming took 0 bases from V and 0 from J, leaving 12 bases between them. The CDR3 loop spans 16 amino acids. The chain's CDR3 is CAWSVLRGSSGNTIYF. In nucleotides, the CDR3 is TGTGCCTGGAGTGTACTCAGGGGTTCCTCTGGAAACACCATATATTTT.

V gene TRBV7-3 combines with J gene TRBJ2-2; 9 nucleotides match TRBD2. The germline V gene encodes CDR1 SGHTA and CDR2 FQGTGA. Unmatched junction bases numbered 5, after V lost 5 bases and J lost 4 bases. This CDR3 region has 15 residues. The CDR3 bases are TGTGCCAGCAGCCCTAGCGGGGTTGGCACCGGGGAGCTGTTTTTT. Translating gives CASSPSGVGTGELFF.

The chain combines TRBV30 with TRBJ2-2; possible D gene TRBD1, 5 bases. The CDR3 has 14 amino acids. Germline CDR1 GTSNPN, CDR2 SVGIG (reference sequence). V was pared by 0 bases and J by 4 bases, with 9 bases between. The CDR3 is CAWSVTGSTGELFF. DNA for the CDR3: TGTGCCTGGAGTGTAACAGGCAGCACCGGGGAGCTGTTTTTT.